Detailed here is one T cell receptor (beta chain). This entry belongs to a study of blood T cell repertoires in COVID-19. About the research overall: Samples representing acute and convalescent COVID-19 were sourced from the United States, Italy and Spain. From T cells, B-cell-depleted T cells, or PBMCs came the material, which was cDNA or gDNA.

Germline V lookup: CDR1 LGHDT, CDR2 YNNKEL (reference sequence). CDR3 length: 15 residues. The V and J ends lost 2 bases and 4 bases respectively, with 14 bases between them. In the original workflow: Using reference gene primer amplification, nucleated cell counts were estimated. Data came from immunoSEQ multiplex PCR; TCRdb stores just in-frame clones and leaves some out. Clonal size and the V and J genes are those of that table, whereas D and trimming came from the DNA. The sample lists around 450,000 clones; around 89% were seen once. Sequencing was carried out using peripheral blood. The chain employs TRBV3-1 (or the pseudogene TRBV3-2) and TRBJ2-5; D might be TRBD2 (6 bases). The origin of this receptor is a young woman with acute or convalescent COVID-19. In nucleotides, the CDR3 is TGTGCCAGCAGCCAATTTCTGGCTAGCGCAGAGACCCAGTACTTC. Its protein is CASSQFLASAETQYF.